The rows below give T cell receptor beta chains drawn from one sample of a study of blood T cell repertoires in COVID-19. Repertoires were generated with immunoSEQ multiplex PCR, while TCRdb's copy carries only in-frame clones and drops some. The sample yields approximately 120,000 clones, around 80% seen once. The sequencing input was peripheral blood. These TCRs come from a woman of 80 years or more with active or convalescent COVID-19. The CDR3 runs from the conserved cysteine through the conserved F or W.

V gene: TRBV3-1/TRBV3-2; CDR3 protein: CASSQGLAGTGELFF
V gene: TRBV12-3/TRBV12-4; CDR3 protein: CASSQGYQETQYF
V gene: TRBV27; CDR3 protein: CASSLNRNTGELFF
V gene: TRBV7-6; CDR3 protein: CASSITLQETQYF
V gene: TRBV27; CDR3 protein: CASSLLDRGNEQFF
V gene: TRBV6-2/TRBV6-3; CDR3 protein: CASSHWDRNTGELFF
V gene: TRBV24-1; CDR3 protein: CATRDPTGKEQYF
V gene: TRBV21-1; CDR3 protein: CASRVGGRPAGEQFF
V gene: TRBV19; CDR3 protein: CASRATGGNIQYF
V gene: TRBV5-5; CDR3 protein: CASSAGTGVNYGYTF
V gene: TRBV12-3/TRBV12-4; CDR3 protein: CASTGQLPYEQYF